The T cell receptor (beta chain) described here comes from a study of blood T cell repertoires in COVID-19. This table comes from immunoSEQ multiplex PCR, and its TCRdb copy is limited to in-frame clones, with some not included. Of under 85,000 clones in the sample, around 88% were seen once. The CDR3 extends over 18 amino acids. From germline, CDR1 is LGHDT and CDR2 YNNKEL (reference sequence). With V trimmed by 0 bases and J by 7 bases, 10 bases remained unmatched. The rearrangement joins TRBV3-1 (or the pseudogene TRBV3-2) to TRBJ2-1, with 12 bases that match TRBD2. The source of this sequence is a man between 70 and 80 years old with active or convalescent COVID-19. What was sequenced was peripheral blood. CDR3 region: CASSQDWGHTSGRNEQFF. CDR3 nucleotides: TGTGCCAGCAGCCAAGATTGGGGTCACACTAGCGGGAGGAATGAGCAGTTCTTC.